This paragraph reports one T cell receptor (beta chain). The antigen remains unidentified. This entry is derived from a study of response to subunit inactivated influenza vaccine. Broader study findings: A suggestion made by the authors is that each seasonal influenza vaccination recruits few new T cells.

Germline V gene lookup returns CDR1 SGHRS and CDR2 YFSETQ. Trimming took 4 bases from V and 3 from J, leaving 16 bases between them. The CDR3 has 15 amino acids. MiXCR was run by TCRdb on the RT-PCR reads, yielding one entry per CDR3 protein. Counted here are about 500,000 distinct CDR3 sequences, about 15% occurring once; the ten biggest clones make up over 2.5%. The chain recombines TRBV5-1 with TRBJ2-5, with D maybe TRBD1 (6 bases). Sequenced here: CD4+ T cells sorted from PBMCs, sampled around 25 months after vaccination. This TCR was sampled from a man between 45 and 75 years old who received an inactivated influenza vaccine. In DNA form, the CDR3 reads TGCGCCAGCAGCGCAATGAACCGGGACAAAGAGACCCAGTACTTC. Translated: CASSAMNRDKETQYF.